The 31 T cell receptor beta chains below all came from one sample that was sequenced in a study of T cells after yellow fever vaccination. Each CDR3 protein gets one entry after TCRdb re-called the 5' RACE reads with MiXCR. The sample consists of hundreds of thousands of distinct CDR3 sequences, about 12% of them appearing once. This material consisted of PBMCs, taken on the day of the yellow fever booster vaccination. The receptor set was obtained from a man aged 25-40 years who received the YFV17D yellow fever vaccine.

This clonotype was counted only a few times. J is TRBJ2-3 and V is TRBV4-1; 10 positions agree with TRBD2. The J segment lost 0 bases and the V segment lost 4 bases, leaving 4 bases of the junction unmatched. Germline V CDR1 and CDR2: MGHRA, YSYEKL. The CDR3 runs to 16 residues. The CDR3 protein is CASSLTSGFSTDTQYF. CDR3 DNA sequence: TGCGCCAGCAGCCTGACTAGCGGGTTTAGCACAGATACGCAGTATTTT.

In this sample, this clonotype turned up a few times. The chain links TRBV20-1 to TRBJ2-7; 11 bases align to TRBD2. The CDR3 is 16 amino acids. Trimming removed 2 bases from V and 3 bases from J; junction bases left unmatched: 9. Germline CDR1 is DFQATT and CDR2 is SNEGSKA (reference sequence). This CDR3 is CSARPPTSGGYYEQYF. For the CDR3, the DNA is TGCAGTGCTAGACCCCCCACTAGCGGGGGATACTACGAGCAGTACTTC.

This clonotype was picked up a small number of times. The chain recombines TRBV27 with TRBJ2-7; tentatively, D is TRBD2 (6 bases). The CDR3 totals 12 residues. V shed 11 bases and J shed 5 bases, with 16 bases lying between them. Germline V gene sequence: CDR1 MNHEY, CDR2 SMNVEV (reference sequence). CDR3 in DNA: TGTGCCGCGATCGGGAGAGGTAACGAGCAGTACTTC. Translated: CAAIGRGNEQYF.

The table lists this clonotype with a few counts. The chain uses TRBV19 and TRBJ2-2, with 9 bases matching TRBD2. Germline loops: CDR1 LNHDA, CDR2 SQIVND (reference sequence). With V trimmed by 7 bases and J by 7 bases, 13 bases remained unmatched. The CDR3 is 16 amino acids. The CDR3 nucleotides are TGTGCCAGTAAACCGCGGGAGGGCCGAATCCTCGGGGAGCTGTTTTTT. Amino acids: CASKPREGRILGELFF.

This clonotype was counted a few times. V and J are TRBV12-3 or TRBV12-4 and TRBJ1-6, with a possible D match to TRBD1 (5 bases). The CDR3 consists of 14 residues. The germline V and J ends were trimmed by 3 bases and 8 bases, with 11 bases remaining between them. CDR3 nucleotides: TGTGCCAGCAGTTTGCGGGGGGTAGATTCACCCCTCCACTTT. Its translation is CASSLRGVDSPLHF.

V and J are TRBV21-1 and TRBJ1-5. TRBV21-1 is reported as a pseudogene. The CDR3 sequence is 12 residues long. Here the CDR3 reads CASSVRNQPQHF. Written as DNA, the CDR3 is TGTGCCAGCAGCGTCCGCAATCAGCCCCAGCATTTT.

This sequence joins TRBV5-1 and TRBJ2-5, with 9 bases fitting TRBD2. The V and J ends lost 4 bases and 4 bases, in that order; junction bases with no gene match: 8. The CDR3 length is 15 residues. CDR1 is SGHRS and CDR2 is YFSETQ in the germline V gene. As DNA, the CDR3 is TGCGCCAGCAGCCTTAGCGGGAGAGATGGAGAGACCCAGTACTTC. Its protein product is CASSLSGRDGETQYF.

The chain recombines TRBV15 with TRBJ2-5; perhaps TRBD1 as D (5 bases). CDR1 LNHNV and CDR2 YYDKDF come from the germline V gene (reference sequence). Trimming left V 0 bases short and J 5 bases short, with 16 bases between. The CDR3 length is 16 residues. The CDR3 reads CATSRDDSYKGETQYF. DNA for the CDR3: TGTGCCACCAGCAGAGATGACTCGTACAAGGGGGAGACCCAGTACTTC. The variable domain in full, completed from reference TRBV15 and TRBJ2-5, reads DAMVIQNPRYQVTQFGKPVTLSCSQTLNHNVMYWYQQKSSQAPKLLFHYYDKDFNNEADTPDNFQSRRPNTSFCFLDIRSPGLGDTAMYLCATSRDDSYKGETQYFGPGTRLLVL.

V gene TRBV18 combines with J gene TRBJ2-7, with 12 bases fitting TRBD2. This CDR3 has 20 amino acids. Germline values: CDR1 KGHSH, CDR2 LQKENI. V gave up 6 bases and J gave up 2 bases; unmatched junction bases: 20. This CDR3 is CASSRLGPTSGGGGAYEQYF. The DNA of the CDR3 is TGTGCCAGCTCCCGACTCGGACCGACTAGCGGGGGAGGTGGCGCCTACGAGCAGTACTTC.

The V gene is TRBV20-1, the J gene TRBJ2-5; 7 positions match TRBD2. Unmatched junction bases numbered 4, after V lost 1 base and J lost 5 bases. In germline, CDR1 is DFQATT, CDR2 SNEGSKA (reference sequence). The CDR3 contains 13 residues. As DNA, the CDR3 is TGCAGTGCTAGAGGGCGGGGGACCGAGACCCAGTACTTC. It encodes CSARGRGTETQYF.

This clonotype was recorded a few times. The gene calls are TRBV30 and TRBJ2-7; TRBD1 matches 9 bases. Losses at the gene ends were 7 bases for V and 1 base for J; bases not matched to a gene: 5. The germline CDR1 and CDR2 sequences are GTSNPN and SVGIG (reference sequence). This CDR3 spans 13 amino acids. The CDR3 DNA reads TGTGCCTCTACGACAGGGGGGTCCTACGAGCAGTACTTC. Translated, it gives CASTTGGSYEQYF.

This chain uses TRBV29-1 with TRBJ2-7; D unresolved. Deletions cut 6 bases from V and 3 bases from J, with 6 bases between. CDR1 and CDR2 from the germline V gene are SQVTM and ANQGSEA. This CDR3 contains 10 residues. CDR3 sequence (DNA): TGCAGCGTACATGACTACGAGCAGTACTTC. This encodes CSVHDYEQYF.

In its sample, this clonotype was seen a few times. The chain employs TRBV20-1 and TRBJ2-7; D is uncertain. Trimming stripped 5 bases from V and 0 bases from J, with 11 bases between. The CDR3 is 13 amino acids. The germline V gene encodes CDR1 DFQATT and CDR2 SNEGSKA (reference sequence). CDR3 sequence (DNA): TGCAGTGCTCCCGCCCAGACCTCCTACGAGCAGTACTTC. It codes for CSAPAQTSYEQYF.

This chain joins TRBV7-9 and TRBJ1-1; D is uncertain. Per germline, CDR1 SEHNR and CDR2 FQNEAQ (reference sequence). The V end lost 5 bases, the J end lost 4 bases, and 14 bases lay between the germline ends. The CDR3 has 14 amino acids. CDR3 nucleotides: TGTGCCAGCAGCACCTTGGGAGGTCCCACTGAAGCTTTCTTT. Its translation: CASSTLGGPTEAFF.

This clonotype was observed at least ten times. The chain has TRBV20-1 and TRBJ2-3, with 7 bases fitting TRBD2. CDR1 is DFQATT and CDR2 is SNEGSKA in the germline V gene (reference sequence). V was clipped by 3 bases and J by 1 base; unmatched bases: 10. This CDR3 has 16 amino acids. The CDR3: CSASPLSGGRTDTQYF. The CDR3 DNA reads TGCAGTGCTAGCCCCTTATCGGGGGGACGCACAGATACGCAGTATTTT.

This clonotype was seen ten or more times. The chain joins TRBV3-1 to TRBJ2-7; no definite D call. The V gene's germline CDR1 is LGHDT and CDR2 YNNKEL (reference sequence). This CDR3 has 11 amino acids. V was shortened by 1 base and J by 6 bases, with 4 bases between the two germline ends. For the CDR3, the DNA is TGTGCCAGCAGCCAAGCTTCCGAGCAGTACTTC. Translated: CASSQASEQYF.

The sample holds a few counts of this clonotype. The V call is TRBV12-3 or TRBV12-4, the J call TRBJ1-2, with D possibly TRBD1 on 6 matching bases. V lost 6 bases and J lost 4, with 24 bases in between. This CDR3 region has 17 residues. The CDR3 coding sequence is TGTGCCAGCAGCCAAGACAGGCCCGAGCCTCAAACCTATGGCTACACCTTC. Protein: CASSQDRPEPQTYGYTF.

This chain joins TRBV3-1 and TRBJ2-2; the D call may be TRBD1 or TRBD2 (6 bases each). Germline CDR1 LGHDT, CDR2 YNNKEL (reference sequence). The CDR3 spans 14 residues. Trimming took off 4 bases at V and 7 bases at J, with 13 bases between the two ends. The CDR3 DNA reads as TGTGCCAGCAGCCCTCTAGGGGGGAACGGGGAGCTGTTTTTT. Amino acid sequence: CASSPLGGNGELFF.

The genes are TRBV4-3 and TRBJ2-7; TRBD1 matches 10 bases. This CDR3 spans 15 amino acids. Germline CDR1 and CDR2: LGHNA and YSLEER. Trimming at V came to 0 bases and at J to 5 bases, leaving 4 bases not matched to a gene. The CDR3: CASSQERTGGNEQYF. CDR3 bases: TGCGCCAGCAGCCAAGAAAGGACAGGGGGTAACGAGCAGTACTTC.

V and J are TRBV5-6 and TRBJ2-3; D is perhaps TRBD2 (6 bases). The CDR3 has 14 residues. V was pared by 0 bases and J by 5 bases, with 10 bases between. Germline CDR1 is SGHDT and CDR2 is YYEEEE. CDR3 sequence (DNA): TGTGCCAGCAGCTTGGATAGCGGAAGAGATACGCAGTATTTT. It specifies CASSLDSGRDTQYF. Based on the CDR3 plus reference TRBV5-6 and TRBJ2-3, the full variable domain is DAGVTQSPTHLIKTRGQQVTLRCSPKSGHDTVSWYQQALGQGPQFIFQYYEEEERQRGNFPDRFSGHQFPNYSSELNVNALLLGDSALYLCASSLDSGRDTQYFGPGTRLTVL.

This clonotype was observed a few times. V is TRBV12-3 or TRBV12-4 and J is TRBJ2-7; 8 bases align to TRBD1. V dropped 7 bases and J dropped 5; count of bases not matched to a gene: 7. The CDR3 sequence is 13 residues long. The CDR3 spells CASTLTGAHEQYF. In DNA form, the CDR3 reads TGTGCCAGCACCCTGACAGGGGCCCACGAGCAGTACTTC.

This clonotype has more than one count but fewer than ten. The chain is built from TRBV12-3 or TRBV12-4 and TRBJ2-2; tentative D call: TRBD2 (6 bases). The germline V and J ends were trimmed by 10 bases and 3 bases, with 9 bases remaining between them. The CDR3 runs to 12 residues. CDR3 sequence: CATVADTGELFF. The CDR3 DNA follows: TGTGCCACCGTAGCGGACACCGGGGAGCTGTTTTTT.

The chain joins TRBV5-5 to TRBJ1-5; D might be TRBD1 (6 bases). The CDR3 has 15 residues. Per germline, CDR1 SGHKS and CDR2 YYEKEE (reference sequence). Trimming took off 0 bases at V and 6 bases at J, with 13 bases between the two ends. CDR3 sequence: CASSLAPQGSQPQHF. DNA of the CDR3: TGTGCCAGCAGCTTGGCCCCACAGGGAAGTCAGCCCCAGCATTTT.

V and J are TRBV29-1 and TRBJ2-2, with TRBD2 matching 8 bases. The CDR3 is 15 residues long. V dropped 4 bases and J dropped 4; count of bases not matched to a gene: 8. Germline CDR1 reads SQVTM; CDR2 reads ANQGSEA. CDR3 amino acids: CSVGVAGGVTGELFF. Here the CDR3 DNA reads TGCAGCGTTGGGGTCGCGGGAGGAGTCACCGGGGAGCTGTTTTTT.

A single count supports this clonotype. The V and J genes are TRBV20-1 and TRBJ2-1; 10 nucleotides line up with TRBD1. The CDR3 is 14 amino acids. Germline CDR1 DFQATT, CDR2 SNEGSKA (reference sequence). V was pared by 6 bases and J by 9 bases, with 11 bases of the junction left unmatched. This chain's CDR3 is CSARLGTGAAEQFF. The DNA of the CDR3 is TGCAGTGCCCGTCTGGGGACAGGGGCTGCTGAGCAGTTCTTC.

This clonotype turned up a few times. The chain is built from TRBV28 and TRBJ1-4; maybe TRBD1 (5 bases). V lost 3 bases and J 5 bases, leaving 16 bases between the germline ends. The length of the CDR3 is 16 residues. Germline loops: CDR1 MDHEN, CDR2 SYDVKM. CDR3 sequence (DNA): TGTGCCAGCAGTTTTTATTATCGACAGACAAATGAAAAACTGTTTTTT. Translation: CASSFYYRQTNEKLFF.

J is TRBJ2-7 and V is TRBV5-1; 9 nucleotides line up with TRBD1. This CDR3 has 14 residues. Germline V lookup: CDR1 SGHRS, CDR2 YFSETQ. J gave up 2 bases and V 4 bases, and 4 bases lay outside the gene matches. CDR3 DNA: TGCGCCAGCAGCAATGGACAGGGGACCTACGAGCAGTACTTC. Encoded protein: CASSNGQGTYEQYF.

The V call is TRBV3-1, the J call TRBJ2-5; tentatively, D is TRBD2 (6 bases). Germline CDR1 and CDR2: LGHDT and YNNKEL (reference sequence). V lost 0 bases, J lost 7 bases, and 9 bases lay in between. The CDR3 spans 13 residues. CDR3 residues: CASSQEIGGTQYF. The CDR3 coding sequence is TGTGCCAGCAGCCAAGAGATCGGGGGGACCCAGTACTTC.

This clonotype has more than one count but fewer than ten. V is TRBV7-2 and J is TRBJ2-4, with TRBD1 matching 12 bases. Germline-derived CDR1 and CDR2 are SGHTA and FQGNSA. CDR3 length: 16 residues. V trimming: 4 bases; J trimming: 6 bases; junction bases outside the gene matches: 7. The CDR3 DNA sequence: TGTGCCAGCAGCTCGAAGGGACAGGGGGCGGGAAACATTCAGTACTTC. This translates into CASSSKGQGAGNIQYF. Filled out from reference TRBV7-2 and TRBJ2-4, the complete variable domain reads GAGVSQSPSNKVTEKGKDVELRCDPISGHTALYWYRQSLGQGLEFLIYFQGNSAPDKSGLPSDRFSAERTGGSVSTLTIQRTQQEDSAVYLCASSSKGQGAGNIQYFGAGTRLSVL.

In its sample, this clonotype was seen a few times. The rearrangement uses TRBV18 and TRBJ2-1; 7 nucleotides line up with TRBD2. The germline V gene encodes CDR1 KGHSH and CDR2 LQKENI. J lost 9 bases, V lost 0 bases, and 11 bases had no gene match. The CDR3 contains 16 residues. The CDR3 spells CASSPPLLASVSEQFF. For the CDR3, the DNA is TGTGCCAGCTCACCACCTTTACTAGCGTCAGTCTCTGAGCAGTTCTTC. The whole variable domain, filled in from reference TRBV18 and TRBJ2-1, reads NAGVMQNPRHLVRRRGQEARLRCSPMKGHSHVYWYRQLPEEGLKFMVYLQKENIIDESGMPKERFSAEFPKEGPSILRIQQVVRGDSAAYFCASSPPLLASVSEQFFGPGTRLTVL.

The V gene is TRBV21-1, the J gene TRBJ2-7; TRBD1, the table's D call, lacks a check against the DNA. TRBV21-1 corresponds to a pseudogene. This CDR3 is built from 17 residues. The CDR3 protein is CASSKGVWTGDIYEQYF. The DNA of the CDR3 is TGTGCCAGCAGCAAAGGTGTCTGGACAGGGGACATCTACGAGCAGTACTTC.